The clone carrying this TCR beta chain was counted many times. This record belongs to a study of shared clonotypes between healthy human individuals. The repertoire was sequenced with immunoSEQ multiplex PCR; TCRdb's copy has only in-frame clones and lacks some. Of 450,000 to 500,000 clones in the sample, about 72% were seen once. V lost 5 bases and J lost 1; bases outside the gene matches: 6. This CDR3 is built from 16 residues. Germline-derived CDR1 and CDR2 are SNHLY and FYNNEI. The chain is built from TRBV2 and TRBJ2-2, with 8 bases identical to TRBD2. The clonotype originates from a woman aged 40 to 49 in good health. Some clones in this sample may be carry-over from other donors' samples. The material sequenced was PBMCs. The CDR3 coding sequence is TGTGCCAGCAGTAGTATGAGCGGGAGGAACACCGGGGAGCTGTTTTTT. It yields the protein CASSSMSGRNTGELFF.